The 17 T cell receptor beta chains below come from one sample, sequenced in a study of T cell responses to AZD1222 COVID-19 vaccine. Clones were read by immunoSEQ multiplex PCR, and TCRdb kept only the in-frame ones, dropping some. Of around 120,000 clones listed, 92% are singletons. The sequencing used peripheral blood, collected 28 days after the second AZD1222 dose. These TCRs come from an adult who received the AZD1222 COVID-19 vaccine.

The chain recombines TRBV9 with TRBJ1-3; maybe TRBD1 (6 bases). This CDR3 spans 16 amino acids. Trimming left V 3 bases short and J 2 bases short, with 15 bases between. Germline lookup yields CDR1 SGDLS and CDR2 YYNGEE. The CDR3 loop reads CASSGSRGSPGNTIYF. The DNA of the CDR3 is TGTGCCAGCAGCGGTAGCAGGGGTTCGCCTGGAAACACCATATATTTT.

The genes are TRBV18 and TRBJ2-3; D gene uncertain. Germline V lookup: CDR1 KGHSH, CDR2 LQKENI. V lost 3 bases to trimming and J lost 0 bases, with 4 bases between them. This CDR3 comprises 13 residues. The CDR3 nucleotides read TGTGCCAGCTCACCCTACAGCACAGATACGCAGTATTTT. It specifies CASSPYSTDTQYF. Supplemented by reference TRBV18 and TRBJ2-3, the full variable domain reads NAGVMQNPRHLVRRRGQEARLRCSPMKGHSHVYWYRQLPEEGLKFMVYLQKENIIDESGMPKERFSAEFPKEGPSILRIQQVVRGDSAAYFCASSPYSTDTQYFGPGTRLTVL.

The genes are TRBV4-1 and TRBJ1-1; 11 bases align to TRBD1. The CDR3 has 17 amino acids. V lost 5 bases, J lost 0 bases, and 8 bases stayed unmatched. In germline, CDR1 is MGHRA, CDR2 YSYEKL. DNA of the CDR3: TGCGCCAGCAGCTGGGACAGGGGGGGAACCTTGAACACTGAAGCTTTCTTT. Translation gives CASSWDRGGTLNTEAFF.

The chain joins TRBV5-1 to TRBJ1-1; D is uncertain. V was clipped by 0 bases and J by 8 bases, with 5 bases between them. This CDR3 spans 11 amino acids. The germline V gene has CDR1 SGHRS and CDR2 YFSETQ. The CDR3 region is CASSLDREAFF. Here the CDR3 DNA reads TGCGCCAGCAGCTTGGACAGAGAAGCTTTCTTT.

V gene TRBV2 combines with J gene TRBJ1-6; a possible D gene is TRBD1 (6 bases). This CDR3 comprises 14 residues. Germline V gene lookup returns CDR1 SNHLY and CDR2 FYNNEI. V lost 5 bases to trimming and J lost 5 bases, with 10 bases between them. CDR3 loop: CASSSDRNNSPLHF. As DNA, the CDR3 is TGTGCCAGCAGTTCCGACAGGAATAATTCACCCCTCCACTTT. Filled out from reference TRBV2 and TRBJ1-6, the complete variable domain reads EPEVTQTPSHQVTQMGQEVILRCVPISNHLYFYWYRQILGQKVEFLVSFYNNEISEKSEIFDDQFSVERPDGSNFTLKIRSTKLEDSAMYFCASSSDRNNSPLHFGNGTRLTVT.

J is TRBJ2-5 and V is TRBV3-1 (or the pseudogene TRBV3-2); 8 positions agree with TRBD2. The CDR3 loop spans 15 amino acids. Germline CDR1 LGHDT, CDR2 YNNKEL (reference sequence). V shed 7 bases, J shed 0 bases, and the junction held 7 bases outside the gene matches. CDR3 DNA: TGTGCCAGCACTCTGGGACTAGTGTACCAAGAGACCCAGTACTTC. Translation: CASTLGLVYQETQYF.

The DNA of the CDR3 is TGCGCCAGCAGCCCTCGGGTGAAGCAGGTGAACACTGAAGCTTTCTTT. As protein: CASSPRVKQVNTEAFF. The chain links TRBV4-1 to TRBJ1-1; no definite D call. This CDR3 has 16 residues. From germline, CDR1 is MGHRA and CDR2 YSYEKL. The V end was cut by 4 bases, the J end by 0 bases, with 15 bases between.

The CDR3 protein is CASRAGGPTDTQYF. The CDR3, as DNA: TGTGCCAGCCGAGCGGGGGGGCCCACAGATACGCAGTATTTT. The chain links TRBV6-4 to TRBJ2-3, with 10 bases fitting TRBD2. The junction had 4 bases not matched to a gene; V was cut back by 8 bases and J by 2 bases. CDR1 is MRHNA, CDR2 SNTAGT, per germline. CDR3 length equals 14 residues.

The chain combines TRBV6-4 with TRBJ2-2; the match to TRBD2 covers 15 bases. CDR3 size: 21 residues. Germline CDR1 reads MRHNA; CDR2 reads SNTAGT. With V trimmed by 2 bases and J by 6 bases, 16 bases remained unmatched. The CDR3 loop is CASSDRPGLAGGPRSSGELFF. The CDR3 DNA sequence: TGTGCCAGCAGTGACCGCCCCGGACTAGCGGGAGGGCCTCGATCCTCCGGGGAGCTGTTTTTT.

The chain recombines TRBV20-1 with TRBJ2-1, with D tentatively TRBD2 (6 bases). The germline V gene has CDR1 DFQATT and CDR2 SNEGSKA (reference sequence). The CDR3 totals 15 residues. Trimming stripped 3 bases from V and 5 bases from J, with 17 bases between. For the CDR3, the DNA is TGCAGTGCTAGTGGAGACGGGAGCCTCGACAATGAGCAGTTCTTC. Translating it yields CSASGDGSLDNEQFF.

This clone occurred a few times. The chain is built from TRBV6-1 and TRBJ1-3; no definite D call. Trimming stripped 0 bases from V and 4 bases from J, with 4 bases between. The CDR3 is made up of 13 amino acids. CDR1 is MNHNS and CDR2 is SASEGT in the germline V gene. The CDR3 DNA follows: TGTGCCAGCAGTGAAGCCGCCGGAAACACCATATATTTT. It is translated as CASSEAAGNTIYF.

V is TRBV5-8 and J is TRBJ2-3; TRBD2 matches at 10 bases. The V segment lost 4 bases and the J segment 1 base; nucleotides outside the gene matches: 15. The CDR3 is 19 residues long. Germline CDR1 reads SGHTS; CDR2 reads YDEGEE. The CDR3 loop reads CASSDPSGGVVRGTDTQYF. The DNA for the CDR3 is TGTGCCAGCAGCGACCCTAGCGGGGGCGTGGTTCGGGGCACAGATACGCAGTATTTT.

V usage is TRBV27 and J usage is TRBJ1-5; TRBD1 might be the D (6 bases). From germline, CDR1 is MNHEY and CDR2 SMNVEV (reference sequence). The CDR3 runs 15 residues. Between the trimmed V and J ends, which lost 8 bases and 2 bases, there was a span of 16 bases. The CDR3 sequence is CASGTPVWGNQPQHF. In DNA, the CDR3 is TGTGCCAGCGGGACACCGGTATGGGGCAATCAGCCCCAGCATTTT.

The chain employs TRBV21-1 and TRBJ1-2; the table's D call, TRBD1, was not checked against the DNA. TRBV21-1 is a pseudogene locus. The CDR3 consists of 14 residues. CDR3 residues: CASSVRQGKDGYTF. The CDR3 nucleotides read TGTGCCAGCAGCGTTCGACAGGGAAAGGACGGCTACACCTTC.

The chain joins TRBV6-1 to TRBJ2-1; unclear D gene. This CDR3 has 13 residues. CDR1 and CDR2 (germline): MNHNS, SASEGT. Trimming left V 1 base short and J 7 bases short, with 8 bases between. CDR3 nucleotides: TGTGCCAGCAGTGAAGGGTGGGGTAATGAGCAGTTCTTC. It encodes CASSEGWGNEQFF.

The V and J genes are TRBV6-5 and TRBJ1-3; no firm D call. V dropped 10 bases and J dropped 0 bases, with 16 bases sitting between them. Germline V lookup: CDR1 MNHEY, CDR2 SVGAGI. The CDR3 extends over 15 amino acids. CDR3: CATAGSYNSGNTIYF. The CDR3 region has the DNA TGTGCCACGGCGGGGTCCTACAACTCTGGAAACACCATATATTTT.

The V gene is TRBV7-9, the J gene TRBJ1-1, with 7 bases matching TRBD1. V shed 6 bases and J 11 bases; nucleotides not matched to a gene: 9. The CDR3 totals 12 residues. The germline gives CDR1 SEHNR, CDR2 FQNEAQ (reference sequence). This chain's CDR3 is CASSPGGWEAFF. Written as DNA, the CDR3 is TGTGCCAGCAGTCCAGGGGGTTGGGAGGCTTTCTTT.